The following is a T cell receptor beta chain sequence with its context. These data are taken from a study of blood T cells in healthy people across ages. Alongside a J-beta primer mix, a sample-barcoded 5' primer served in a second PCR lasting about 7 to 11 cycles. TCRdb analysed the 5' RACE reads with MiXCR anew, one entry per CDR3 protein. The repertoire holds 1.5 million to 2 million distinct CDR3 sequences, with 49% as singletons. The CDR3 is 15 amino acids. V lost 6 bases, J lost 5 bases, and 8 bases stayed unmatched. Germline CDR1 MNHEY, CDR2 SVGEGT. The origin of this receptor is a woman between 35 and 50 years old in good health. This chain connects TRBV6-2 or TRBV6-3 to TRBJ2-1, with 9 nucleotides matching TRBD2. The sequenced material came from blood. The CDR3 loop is CASRRAGGLNNEQFF. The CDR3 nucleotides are TGTGCCAGCAGGCGAGCGGGGGGCTTGAACAATGAGCAGTTCTTC.